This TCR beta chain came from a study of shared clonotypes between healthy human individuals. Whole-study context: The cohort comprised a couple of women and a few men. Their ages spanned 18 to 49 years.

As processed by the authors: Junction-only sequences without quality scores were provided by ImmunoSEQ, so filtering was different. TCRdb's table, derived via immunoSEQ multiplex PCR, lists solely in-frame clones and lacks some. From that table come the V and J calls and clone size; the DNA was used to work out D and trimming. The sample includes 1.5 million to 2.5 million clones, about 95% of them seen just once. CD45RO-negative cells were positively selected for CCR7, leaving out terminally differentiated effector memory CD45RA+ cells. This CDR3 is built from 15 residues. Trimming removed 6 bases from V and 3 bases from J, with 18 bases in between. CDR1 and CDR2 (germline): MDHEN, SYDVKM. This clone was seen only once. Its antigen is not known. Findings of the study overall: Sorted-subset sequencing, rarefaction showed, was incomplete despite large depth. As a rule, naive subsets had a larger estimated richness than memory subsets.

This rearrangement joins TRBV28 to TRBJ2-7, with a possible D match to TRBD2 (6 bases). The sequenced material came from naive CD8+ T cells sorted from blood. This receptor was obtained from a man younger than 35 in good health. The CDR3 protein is CASSPSGLGGYEQYF. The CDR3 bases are TGTGCCAGCAGCCCGTCGGGACTGGGGGGCTACGAGCAGTACTTC. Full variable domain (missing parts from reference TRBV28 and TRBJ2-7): DVKVTQSSRYLVKRTGEKVFLECVQDMDHENMFWYRQDPGLGLRLIYFSYDVKMKEKGDIPEGYSVSREKKERFSLILESASTNQTSMYLCASSPSGLGGYEQYFGPGTRLTVT.